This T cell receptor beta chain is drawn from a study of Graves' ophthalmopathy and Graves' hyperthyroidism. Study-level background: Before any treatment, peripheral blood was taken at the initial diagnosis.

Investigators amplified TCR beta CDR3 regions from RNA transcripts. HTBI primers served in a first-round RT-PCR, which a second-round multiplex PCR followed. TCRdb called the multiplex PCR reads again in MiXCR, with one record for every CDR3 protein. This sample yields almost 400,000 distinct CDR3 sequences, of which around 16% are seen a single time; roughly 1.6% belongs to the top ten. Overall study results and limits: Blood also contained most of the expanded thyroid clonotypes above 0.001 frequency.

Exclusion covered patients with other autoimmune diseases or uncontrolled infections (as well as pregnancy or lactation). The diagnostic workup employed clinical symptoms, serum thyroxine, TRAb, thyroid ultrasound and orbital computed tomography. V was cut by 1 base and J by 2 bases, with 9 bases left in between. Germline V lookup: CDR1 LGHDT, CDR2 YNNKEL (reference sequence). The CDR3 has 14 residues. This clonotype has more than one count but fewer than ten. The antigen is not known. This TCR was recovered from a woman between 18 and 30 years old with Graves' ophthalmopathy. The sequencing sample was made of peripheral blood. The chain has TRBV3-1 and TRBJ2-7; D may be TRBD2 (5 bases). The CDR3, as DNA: TGTGCCAGCAGCCAAGCCTCCGGGGCCTACGAGCAGTACTTC. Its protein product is CASSQASGAYEQYF.